Presented here are 10 T cell receptor beta chains from one specimen sequenced in a study of graft-versus-host responses after intestinal transplantation. What these receptors recognize is not known. Repertoires were generated with immunoSEQ multiplex PCR, while TCRdb's copy carries only in-frame clones and drops some. Found here are about 96,000 clones, around 90% of them singletons; the top ten hold about 0.28%. The material sequenced was unstimulated CD4+ T cells sorted from spleen or lymph node cells, taken before intestinal transplant. The receptors were gathered from a human donor who received an intestinal transplant.

The chain links TRBV9 to TRBJ2-3, with a weak D call TRBD2 (5 bases). Germline V lookup: CDR1 SGDLS, CDR2 YYNGEE. The CDR3 is 18 amino acids. Trimming removed 3 bases from V and 6 bases from J, with 26 bases in between. CDR3 residues: CASSARHLSSPSLDTQYF. The CDR3 DNA is TGTGCCAGCAGCGCGAGGCATCTCTCTAGCCCCAGTCTGGATACGCAGTATTTT.

This sequence joins TRBV30 and TRBJ1-2, with 9 bases that match TRBD1. The CDR3 is 14 amino acids. Trimming took 3 bases from V and 5 from J; bases not matched to a gene: 7. CDR1 is GTSNPN, CDR2 SVGIG, per germline (reference sequence). The DNA of the CDR3 is TGTGCCTGGAGAAATCGCGGACAGGGGTATGGCTACACCTTC. Amino acids: CAWRNRGQGYGYTF.

This chain links TRBV5-8 with TRBJ1-5; TRBD1 matches at 10 bases. V dropped 1 base and J dropped 5; count of bases not matched to a gene: 9. Germline V gene sequence: CDR1 SGHTS, CDR2 YDEGEE. The CDR3 consists of 17 residues. The CDR3 DNA reads as TGTGCCAGCAGCTTGAGTAAGCGGGACAGGGGCTATCAGCCCCAGCATTTT. Amino acids: CASSLSKRDRGYQPQHF.

The chain joins TRBV30 to TRBJ1-3; tentatively, D is TRBD1 (5 bases). Trimming removed 2 bases from V and 11 bases from J, with 19 bases in between. Germline lookup yields CDR1 GTSNPN and CDR2 SVGIG (reference sequence). This CDR3 spans 14 amino acids. CDR3 in amino acids: CAWSIRQRFGSIYF. As DNA, the CDR3 is TGTGCCTGGAGTATCCGACAGCGTTTCGGTTCCATATATTTT. The variable domain in full, completed from reference TRBV30 and TRBJ1-3, reads SQTIHQWPATLVQPVGSPLSLECTVEGTSNPNLYWYRQAAGRGLQLLFYSVGIGQISSEVPQNLSASRPQDRQFILSSKKLLLSDSGFYLCAWSIRQRFGSIYFGEGSWLTVV.

CDR3: CASSEALGLALNEQYF. The CDR3 DNA is TGTGCCAGCAGTGAAGCGTTGGGACTAGCGCTAAACGAGCAGTACTTC. The chain employs TRBV2 and TRBJ2-7; 10 bases map to TRBD2. V was clipped by 0 bases and J by 5 bases; unmatched bases: 7. This CDR3 has 16 residues. Germline V lookup: CDR1 SNHLY, CDR2 FYNNEI.

This chain uses TRBV5-6 with TRBJ2-7; D is undetermined. CDR1 and CDR2 from the germline V gene are SGHDT and YYEEEE. Deletions cut 0 bases from V and 2 bases from J, with 15 bases between. CDR3 length: 16 amino acids. CDR3 in amino acids: CASSLEMVGLAYEQYF. CDR3 in DNA: TGTGCCAGCAGCTTGGAAATGGTAGGGTTAGCCTACGAGCAGTACTTC.

The chain combines TRBV5-4 with TRBJ1-1; D gene unclear. Germline V CDR1 and CDR2: SGHNT, YYREEE (reference sequence). This CDR3 region has 11 residues. V was trimmed by 4 bases and J by 3 bases, leaving 4 bases between them. The CDR3 DNA reads as TGTGCCAGCAGCAGCTACACTGAAGCTTTCTTT. Its translation: CASSSYTEAFF.

The rearrangement links TRBV2 to TRBJ1-1; 9 nucleotides match TRBD1. Germline V gives CDR1 SNHLY, CDR2 FYNNEI. The CDR3 length is 16 residues. Trimming at V came to 6 bases and at J to 0 bases, leaving 8 bases not matched to a gene. The CDR3 DNA sequence: TGTGCCAGCAGACGTCCCGGGACAGGGATGAACACTGAAGCTTTCTTT. Amino acids: CASRRPGTGMNTEAFF.

This chain joins TRBV5-1 and TRBJ1-5; TRBD1 might be the D (6 bases). Germline V gene lookup returns CDR1 SGHRS and CDR2 YFSETQ. This CDR3 comprises 13 residues. The V end was cut by 4 bases, the J end by 7 bases, with 12 bases between. CDR3 DNA sequence: TGCGCCAGCAGCCCAGTGGGGGGCCAGCCCCAGCATTTT. Amino acids: CASSPVGGQPQHF.

The V and J genes are TRBV5-5 and TRBJ2-1; unclear D gene. The CDR3 is made up of 13 amino acids. Germline V lookup: CDR1 SGHKS, CDR2 YYEKEE (reference sequence). Trimming removed 0 bases from V and 10 bases from J, with 11 bases in between. CDR3 coding DNA: TGTGCCAGCAGCTTGGTCGGTTCACGGGAGCAGTTCTTC. This translates into CASSLVGSREQFF.